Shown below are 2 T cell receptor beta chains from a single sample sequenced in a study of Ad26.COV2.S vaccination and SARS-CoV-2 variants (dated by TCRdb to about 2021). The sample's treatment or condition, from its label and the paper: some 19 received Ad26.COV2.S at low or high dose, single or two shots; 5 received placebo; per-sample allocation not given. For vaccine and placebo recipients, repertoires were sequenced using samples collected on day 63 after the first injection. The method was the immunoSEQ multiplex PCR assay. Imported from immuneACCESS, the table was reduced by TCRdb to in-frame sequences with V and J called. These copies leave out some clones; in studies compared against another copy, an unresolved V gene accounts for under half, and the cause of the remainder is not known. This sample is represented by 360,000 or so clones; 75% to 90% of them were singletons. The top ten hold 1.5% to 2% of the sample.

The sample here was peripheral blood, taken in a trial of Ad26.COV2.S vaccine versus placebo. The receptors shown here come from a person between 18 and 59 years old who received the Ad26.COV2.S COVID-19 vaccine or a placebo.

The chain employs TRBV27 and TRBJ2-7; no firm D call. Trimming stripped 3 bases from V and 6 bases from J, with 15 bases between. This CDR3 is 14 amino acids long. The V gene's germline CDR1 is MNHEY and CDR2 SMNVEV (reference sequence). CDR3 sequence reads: CASSFSRQRGEQYF. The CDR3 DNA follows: TGTGCCAGCAGTTTTTCCCGGCAGCGAGGCGAGCAGTACTTC.

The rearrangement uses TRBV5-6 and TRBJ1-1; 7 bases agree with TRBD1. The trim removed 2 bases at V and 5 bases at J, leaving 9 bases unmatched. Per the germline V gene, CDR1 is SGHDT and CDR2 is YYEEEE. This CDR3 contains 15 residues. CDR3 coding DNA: TGTGCCAGCAGCTTTTCGGGTAGGGGGCGGACTGAAGCTTTCTTT. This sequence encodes CASSFSGRGRTEAFF.